This T cell receptor (beta chain) came from a study of T cell responses to AZD1222 COVID-19 vaccine. Study findings and constraints: Without day 14 samples, only post-peak T cell repertoires were studied. Mostly white British, mostly female donors; authors suggested clonal diversity may be underestimated.

Pooled together were second doses at about 4 or about 12 weeks. Losses at the gene ends were 1 base for V and 4 bases for J; bases not matched to a gene: 10. The CDR3 has 16 amino acids. From germline, CDR1 is MNHNS and CDR2 SASEGT. Using immunoSEQ multiplex PCR, the repertoire was profiled, and TCRdb retains in-frame clones only, with some absent. Of about 120,000 clones in the sample, 84% were seen once. A remark on this clone: Its antigen is unknown.

The sequencing used peripheral blood, collected 28 days after the second AZD1222 dose. V usage is TRBV6-1 and J usage is TRBJ2-7; 7 nucleotides line up with TRBD2. This clonotype was sampled from an adult who received the AZD1222 COVID-19 vaccine. CDR3 residues: CASSEVGGRGRYEQYF. The CDR3 DNA reads TGTGCCAGCAGTGAAGTCGGGGGGAGGGGTCGGTACGAGCAGTACTTC.